The 6 T cell receptor beta chains presented below share a single source sample, sequenced in a study of blood T cells in healthy people across ages. A J-beta primer mix and a sample-barcoded 5' primer were used in a second PCR of roughly 7 to 12 cycles. In TCRdb, the 5' RACE reads were re-called with MiXCR into one record per CDR3 protein. Of hundreds of thousands of distinct CDR3 sequences listed, less than 60% are singletons. Sequencing used blood. The receptors derive from an elderly man in good health.

CDR3 in DNA: TGTGCCAGCAGCCAAGATAGGTCTTCCCCTAACACCGGGGAGCTGTTTTTT. This translates into CASSQDRSSPNTGELFF. The chain recombines TRBV4-2 with TRBJ2-2; D gene uncertain. Germline V gene lookup returns CDR1 LGHNA and CDR2 YNFKEQ. This CDR3 is built from 17 residues. Trimming removed 0 bases from V and 2 bases from J, with 13 bases in between.

Concerning this clonotype: The junction differs from germline at one of its ends, possibly a read error. The chain combines TRBV6-6 with TRBJ2-5, with D possibly matching TRBD1 (6 bases). CDR1 is MNHNY and CDR2 is SVGAGI in the germline V gene (reference sequence). CDR3 size: 13 residues. CDR3 region: CASSTAGVETRYF. CDR3 DNA sequence: TGCGCCAGCAGTACCGCAGGGGTAGAGACCCGGTACTTC.

The rearrangement uses TRBV5-1 and TRBJ2-7; D unresolved. The CDR3 sequence is 15 residues long. CDR1 is SGHRS, CDR2 YFSETQ, per germline. V lost 1 base and J lost 1, with 12 bases in between. The CDR3 DNA follows: TGCGCCAGCAGCTTGTCCCCGGCGATATCCTACGAGCAGTACTTC. Its protein product is CASSLSPAISYEQYF.

This clonotype came up a few times. The chain carries TRBV7-3 and TRBJ2-1, with 10 bases aligning to TRBD2. Germline assignment: CDR1 SGHTA and CDR2 FQGTGA. V shed 5 bases, J shed 8 bases, and the junction held 9 bases outside the gene matches. The CDR3 sequence is 15 residues long. The CDR3 nucleotides read TGTGCCAGCAGCCTAGCCAGCGGGGGGGCATATGAGCAGTTCTTC. Its translation is CASSLASGGAYEQFF.

Turning to this clonotype: A much larger clonotype is one base distant, so this may be a read error. V usage is TRBV29-1 and J usage is TRBJ2-1; 8 bases agree with TRBD2. Germline CDR1 and CDR2: SQVTM and ANQGSEA. J gave up 7 bases and V 1 base, and 6 bases lay outside the gene matches. The CDR3 has 14 amino acids. CDR3 amino acids: CSVEASGGSNEQFF. CDR3 nucleotide sequence: TGCAGCGTTGAAGCCAGCGGGGGATCGAATGAGCAGTTCTTC.

V and J are TRBV29-1 and TRBJ2-1; D is unresolved. Germline CDR1 and CDR2: SQVTM and ANQGSEA. The CDR3 is 14 residues long. Between the trimmed V and J ends, which lost 1 base and 7 bases, there was a span of 14 bases. The chain's CDR3 is CSVEGLARSNEQFF. The CDR3, as DNA: TGCAGCGTTGAAGGCTTAGCCCGGAGTAATGAGCAGTTCTTC.